In its sample, the clone carrying this T cell receptor beta chain was seen a few times. Its antigen is currently unknown. The data are from a study of CD8 T cells in ankylosing spondylitis. The J segment lost 13 bases and the V segment lost 4 bases, leaving 8 bases of the junction unmatched. This CDR3 spans 15 amino acids. Germline V CDR1 and CDR2: MDHEN, SYDVKM. TCRdb reprocessed the 5' RACE reads with MiXCR, giving one entry per CDR3 protein. The sample contains 670,000 or so distinct CDR3 sequences, about 20% of which appear only once. The study, taken as a whole, reports: The disease-linked clones had a CD8+ phenotype and low blood frequencies. In the blood and synovial fluid of reactive arthritis, some motif variants had been previously reported. A motif of fewer than ten highly homologous TCR beta variants was seen as apparently characteristic of ankylosing spondylitis blood.

This TCR was sampled from a male donor with ankylosing spondylitis. This chain uses TRBV28 with TRBJ2-1; 15 nucleotides match TRBD2. What was sequenced was blood, either unsorted or a sorted T cell fraction (not recorded which). CDR3 sequence reads: CASSSSRTSGRGQFF. CDR3 nucleotides: TGTGCCAGCAGTTCCTCCCGGACTAGCGGGAGGGGTCAGTTCTTC.